This T cell receptor beta chain was identified during a study of pediatric ulcerative colitis. Germline CDR1 LNHDA, CDR2 SQIVND (reference sequence). CDR3 length: 14 residues. The V end lost 3 bases, the J end lost 0 bases, and 5 bases lay between the germline ends. Samples were sequenced at Survey level, maximum 500,000 reads. Clones were sequenced by immunoSEQ multiplex PCR, and TCRdb holds only the in-frame ones, with some missing. The data hold 40,000 to 60,000 clones, with 78% observed a single time. During colonoscopy, one to two rectal pinch biopsies were collected. General observations from the study: All ulcerative colitis patients, but no controls, carried a couple of rectal clonotypes. Total lymphocyte DNA, not sorted subsets, was the template.

Concerning this clone itself: Its antigen remains unknown.

The chain joins TRBV19 to TRBJ1-4; weak D call: TRBD1 (5 bases). The sample was gut tissue. The sequence was collected from a girl between 10 and 17 years old with moderate ulcerative colitis. CDR3 DNA sequence: TGTGCCAGTAGTATGGGGGCAACTAATGAAAAACTGTTTTTT. Protein: CASSMGATNEKLFF.